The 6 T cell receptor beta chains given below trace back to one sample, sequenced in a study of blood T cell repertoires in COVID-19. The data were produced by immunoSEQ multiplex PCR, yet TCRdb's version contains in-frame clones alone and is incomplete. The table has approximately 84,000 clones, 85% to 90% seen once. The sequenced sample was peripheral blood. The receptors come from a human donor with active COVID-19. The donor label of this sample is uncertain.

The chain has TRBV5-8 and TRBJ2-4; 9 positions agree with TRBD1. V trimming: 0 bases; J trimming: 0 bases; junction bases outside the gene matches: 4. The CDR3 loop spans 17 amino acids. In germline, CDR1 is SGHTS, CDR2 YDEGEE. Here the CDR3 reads CASSLGQGVKAKNIQYF. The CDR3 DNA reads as TGTGCCAGCAGCTTGGGACAGGGGGTTAAAGCCAAAAACATTCAGTACTTC.

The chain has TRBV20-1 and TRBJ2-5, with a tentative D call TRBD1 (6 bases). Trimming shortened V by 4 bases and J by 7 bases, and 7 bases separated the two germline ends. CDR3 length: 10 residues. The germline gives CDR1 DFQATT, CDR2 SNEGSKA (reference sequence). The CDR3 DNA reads TGCAGTGCTACAGGGGTGACCCAGTACTTC. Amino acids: CSATGVTQYF.

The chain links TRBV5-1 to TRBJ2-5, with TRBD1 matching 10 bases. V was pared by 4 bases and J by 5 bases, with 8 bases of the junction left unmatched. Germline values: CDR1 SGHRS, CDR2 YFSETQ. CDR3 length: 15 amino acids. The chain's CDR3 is CASSVNGGQGETQYF. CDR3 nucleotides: TGCGCCAGCAGCGTCAACGGGGGACAGGGGGAGACCCAGTACTTC.

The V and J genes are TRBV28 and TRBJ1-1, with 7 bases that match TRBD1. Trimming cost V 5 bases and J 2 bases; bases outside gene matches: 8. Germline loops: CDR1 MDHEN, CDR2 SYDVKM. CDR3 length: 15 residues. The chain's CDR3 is CASSLPGTENTEAFF. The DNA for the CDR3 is TGTGCCAGCAGTCTACCCGGGACAGAAAACACTGAAGCTTTCTTT.

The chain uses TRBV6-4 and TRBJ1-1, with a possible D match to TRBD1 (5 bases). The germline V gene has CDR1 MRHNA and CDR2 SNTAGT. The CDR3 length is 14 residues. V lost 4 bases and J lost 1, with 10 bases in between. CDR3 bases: TGTGCCAGCAGTGCTTCGACAGCGAACACTGAAGCTTTCTTT. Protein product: CASSASTANTEAFF.

In DNA, the CDR3 is TGTGCCAGCAGTTACGACCAGACTGGAAACACCGGGGAGCTGTTTTTT. It codes for CASSYDQTGNTGELFF. This chain connects TRBV6-6 to TRBJ2-2; D not resolved. From germline, CDR1 is MNHNY and CDR2 SVGAGI (reference sequence). Trimming removed 2 bases at V and 2 bases at J, with 12 bases between. The CDR3 extends over 16 amino acids.